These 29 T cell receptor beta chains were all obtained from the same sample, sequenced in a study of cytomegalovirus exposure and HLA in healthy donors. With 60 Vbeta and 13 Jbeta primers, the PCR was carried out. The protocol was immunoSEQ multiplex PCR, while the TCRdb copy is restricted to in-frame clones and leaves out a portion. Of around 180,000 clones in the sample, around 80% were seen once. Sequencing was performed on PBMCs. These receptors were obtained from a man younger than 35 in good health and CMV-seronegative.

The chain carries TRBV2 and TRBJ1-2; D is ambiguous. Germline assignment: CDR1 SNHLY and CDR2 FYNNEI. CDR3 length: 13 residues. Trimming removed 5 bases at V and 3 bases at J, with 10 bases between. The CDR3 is CASSMTADYGYTF. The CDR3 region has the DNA TGTGCCAGCAGTATGACTGCGGACTATGGCTACACCTTC.

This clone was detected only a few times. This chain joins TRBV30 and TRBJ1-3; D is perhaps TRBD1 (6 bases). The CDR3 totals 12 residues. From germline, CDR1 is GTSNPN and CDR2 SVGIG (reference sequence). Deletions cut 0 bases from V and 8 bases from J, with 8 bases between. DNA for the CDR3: TGTGCCTGGAGTGTAGGGGGGGACACCATATATTTT. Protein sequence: CAWSVGGDTIYF.

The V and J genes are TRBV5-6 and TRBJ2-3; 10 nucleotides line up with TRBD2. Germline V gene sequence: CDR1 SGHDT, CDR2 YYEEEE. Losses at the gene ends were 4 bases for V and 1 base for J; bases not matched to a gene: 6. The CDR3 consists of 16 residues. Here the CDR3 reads CASSLASGGRTDTQYF. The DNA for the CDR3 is TGTGCCAGCAGCCTGGCTAGCGGGGGTCGCACAGATACGCAGTATTTT. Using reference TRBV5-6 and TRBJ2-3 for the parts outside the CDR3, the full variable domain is DAGVTQSPTHLIKTRGQQVTLRCSPKSGHDTVSWYQQALGQGPQFIFQYYEEEERQRGNFPDRFSGHQFPNYSSELNVNALLLGDSALYLCASSLASGGRTDTQYFGPGTRLTVL.

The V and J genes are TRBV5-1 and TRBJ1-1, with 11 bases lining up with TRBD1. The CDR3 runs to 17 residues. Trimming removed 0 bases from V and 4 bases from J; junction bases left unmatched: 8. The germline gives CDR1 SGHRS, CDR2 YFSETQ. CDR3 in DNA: TGCGCCAGCAGCTTGGCCGGACAGGGGGCGGCAGGCACTGAAGCTTTCTTT. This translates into CASSLAGQGAAGTEAFF.

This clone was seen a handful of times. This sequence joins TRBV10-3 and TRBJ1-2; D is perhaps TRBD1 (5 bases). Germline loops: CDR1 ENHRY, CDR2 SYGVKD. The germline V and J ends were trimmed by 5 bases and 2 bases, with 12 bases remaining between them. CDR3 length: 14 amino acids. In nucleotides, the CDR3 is TGTGCCATCAGTAAGACAGCACTGAACTATGGCTACACCTTC. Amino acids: CAISKTALNYGYTF.

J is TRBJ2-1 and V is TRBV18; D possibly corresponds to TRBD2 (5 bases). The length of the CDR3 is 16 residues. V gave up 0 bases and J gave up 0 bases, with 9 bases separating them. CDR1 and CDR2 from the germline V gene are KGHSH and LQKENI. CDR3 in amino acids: CASSPPDWSSYNEQFF. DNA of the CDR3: TGTGCCAGCTCACCACCGGACTGGAGCTCCTACAATGAGCAGTTCTTC.

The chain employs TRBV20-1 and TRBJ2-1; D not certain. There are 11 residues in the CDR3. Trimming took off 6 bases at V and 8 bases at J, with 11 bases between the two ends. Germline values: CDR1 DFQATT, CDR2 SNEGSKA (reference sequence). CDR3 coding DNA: TGCAGTGCCCGGCAGGAATATGAGCAGTTCTTC. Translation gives CSARQEYEQFF.

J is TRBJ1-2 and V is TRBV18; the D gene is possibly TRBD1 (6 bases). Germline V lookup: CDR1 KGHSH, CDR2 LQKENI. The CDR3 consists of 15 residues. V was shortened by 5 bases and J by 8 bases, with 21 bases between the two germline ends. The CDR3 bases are TGTGCCAGCTCATCGAATACAGGGATGGCAACAGGCTACACCTTC. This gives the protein CASSSNTGMATGYTF.

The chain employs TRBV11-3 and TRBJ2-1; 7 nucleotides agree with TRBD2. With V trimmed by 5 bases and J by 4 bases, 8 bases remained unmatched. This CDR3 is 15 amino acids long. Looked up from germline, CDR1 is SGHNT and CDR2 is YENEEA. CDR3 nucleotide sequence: TGTGCCAGCAGCCCGAGACTAGCCTTTTACAATGAGCAGTTCTTC. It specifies CASSPRLAFYNEQFF.

For the CDR3, the DNA is TGTGCCAGCAGCCGGACAGGGGTTGGGATAATGGAGCAGTACTTC. Protein product: CASSRTGVGIMEQYF. This chain links TRBV9 with TRBJ2-7, with TRBD1 matching over 9 bases. V trimming: 4 bases; J trimming: 7 bases; junction bases outside the gene matches: 12. Germline CDR1 and CDR2: SGDLS and YYNGEE. CDR3 length: 15 amino acids.

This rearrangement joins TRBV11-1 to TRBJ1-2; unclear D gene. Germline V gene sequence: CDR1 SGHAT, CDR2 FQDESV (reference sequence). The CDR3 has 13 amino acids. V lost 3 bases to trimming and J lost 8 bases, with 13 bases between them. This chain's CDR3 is CASSLGPAGGYTF. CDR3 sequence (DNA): TGTGCCAGCAGCTTGGGCCCCGCGGGAGGCTACACCTTC.

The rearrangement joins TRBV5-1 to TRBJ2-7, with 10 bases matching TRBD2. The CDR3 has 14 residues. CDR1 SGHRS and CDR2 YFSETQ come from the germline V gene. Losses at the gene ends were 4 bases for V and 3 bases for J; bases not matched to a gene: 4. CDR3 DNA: TGCGCCAGCAGCCGGACTAGCGGAAACTACGAGCAGTACTTC. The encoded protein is CASSRTSGNYEQYF.

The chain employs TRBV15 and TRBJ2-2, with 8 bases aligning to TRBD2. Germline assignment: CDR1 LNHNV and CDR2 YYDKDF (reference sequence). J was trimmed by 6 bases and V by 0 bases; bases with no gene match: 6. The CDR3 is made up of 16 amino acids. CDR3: CATSRDGTGGAGELFF. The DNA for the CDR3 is TGTGCCACCAGCAGAGATGGGACGGGAGGGGCCGGGGAGCTGTTTTTT.

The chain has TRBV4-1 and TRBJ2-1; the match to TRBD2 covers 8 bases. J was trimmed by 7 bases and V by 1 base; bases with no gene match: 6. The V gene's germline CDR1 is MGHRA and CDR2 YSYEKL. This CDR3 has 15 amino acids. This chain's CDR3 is CASSQGRASGNEQFF. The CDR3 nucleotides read TGCGCCAGCAGCCAAGGGAGGGCTAGCGGGAATGAGCAGTTCTTC.

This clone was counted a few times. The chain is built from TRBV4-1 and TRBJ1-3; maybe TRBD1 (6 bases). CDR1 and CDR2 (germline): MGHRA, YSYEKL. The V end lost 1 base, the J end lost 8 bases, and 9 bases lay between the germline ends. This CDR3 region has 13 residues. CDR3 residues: CASSQGRGDTIYF. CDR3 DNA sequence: TGCGCCAGCAGCCAAGGCAGGGGAGACACCATATATTTT.

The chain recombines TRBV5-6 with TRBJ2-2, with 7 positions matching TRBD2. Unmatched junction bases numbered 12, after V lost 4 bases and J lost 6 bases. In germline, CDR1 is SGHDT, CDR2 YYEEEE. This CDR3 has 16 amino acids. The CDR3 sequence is CASSQPAGVDSGELFF. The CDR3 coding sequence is TGTGCCAGCAGCCAGCCGGCGGGAGTGGATTCCGGGGAGCTGTTTTTT.

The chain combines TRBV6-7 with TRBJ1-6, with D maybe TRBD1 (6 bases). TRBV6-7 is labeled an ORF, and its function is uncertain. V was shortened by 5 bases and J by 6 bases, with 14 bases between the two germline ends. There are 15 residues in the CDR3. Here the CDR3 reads CASSHIGGSNSPLHF. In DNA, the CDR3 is TGTGCCAGCAGTCACATAGGGGGAAGTAATTCACCCCTCCACTTT.

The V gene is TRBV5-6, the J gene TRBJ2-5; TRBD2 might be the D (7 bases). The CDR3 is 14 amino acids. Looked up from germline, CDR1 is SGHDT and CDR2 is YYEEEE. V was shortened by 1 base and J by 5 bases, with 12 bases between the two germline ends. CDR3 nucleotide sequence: TGTGCCAGCAGCTTGAAGGCGGGGGCCGAGACCCAGTACTTC. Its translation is CASSLKAGAETQYF.

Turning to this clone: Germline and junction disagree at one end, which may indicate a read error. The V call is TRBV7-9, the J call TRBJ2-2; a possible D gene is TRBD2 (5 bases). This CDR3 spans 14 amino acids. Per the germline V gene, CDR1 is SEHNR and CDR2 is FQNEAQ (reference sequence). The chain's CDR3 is CSSSLALRTGELFF. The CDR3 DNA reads TGTTCCAGCAGCTTAGCGCTCCGGACCGGGGAGCTGTTTTTT.

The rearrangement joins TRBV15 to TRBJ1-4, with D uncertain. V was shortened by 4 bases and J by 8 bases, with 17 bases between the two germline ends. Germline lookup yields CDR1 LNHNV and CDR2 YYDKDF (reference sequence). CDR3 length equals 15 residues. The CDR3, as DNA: TGTGCCACCAGCATCTTCGCGGGGTTAGACGAAAAACTGTTTTTT. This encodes CATSIFAGLDEKLFF.

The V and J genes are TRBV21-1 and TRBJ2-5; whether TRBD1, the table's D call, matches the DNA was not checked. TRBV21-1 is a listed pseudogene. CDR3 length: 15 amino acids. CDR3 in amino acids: CASSTRTGHGGTQYF. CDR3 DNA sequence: TGTGCCAGCAGCACCAGGACAGGGCATGGGGGGACCCAGTACTTC.

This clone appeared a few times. The CDR3 here is CASTFSRGQGNEKLFF. DNA of the CDR3: TGTGCCAGCACCTTTAGCCGGGGACAGGGAAATGAAAAACTGTTTTTT. The V gene is TRBV7-6, the J gene TRBJ1-4, with TRBD1 identical over 9 bases. This CDR3 is built from 16 residues. Germline trimming cut 7 bases from V and 5 bases from J; bases unmatched to any gene: 11. CDR1 is SGHVS and CDR2 is FNYEAQ in the germline V gene.

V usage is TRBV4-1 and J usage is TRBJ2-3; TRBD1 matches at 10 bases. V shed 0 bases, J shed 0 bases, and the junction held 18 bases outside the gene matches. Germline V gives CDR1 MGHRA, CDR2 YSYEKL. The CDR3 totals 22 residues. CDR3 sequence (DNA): TGCGCCAGCAGCCAAGATCGGAGGGGACAGGGGCCTTTTTTGACTAGCACAGATACGCAGTATTTT. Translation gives CASSQDRRGQGPFLTSTDTQYF.

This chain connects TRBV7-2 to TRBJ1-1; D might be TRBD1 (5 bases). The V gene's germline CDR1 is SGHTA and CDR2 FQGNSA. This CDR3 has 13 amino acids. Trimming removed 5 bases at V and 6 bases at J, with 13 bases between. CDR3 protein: CASSVSRGAEAFF. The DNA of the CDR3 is TGTGCCAGCAGCGTAAGTAGGGGCGCTGAAGCTTTCTTT. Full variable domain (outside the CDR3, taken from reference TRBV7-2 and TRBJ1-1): GAGVSQSPSNKVTEKGKDVELRCDPISGHTALYWYRQSLGQGLEFLIYFQGNSAPDKSGLPSDRFSAERTGGSVSTLTIQRTQQEDSAVYLCASSVSRGAEAFFGQGTRLTVV.

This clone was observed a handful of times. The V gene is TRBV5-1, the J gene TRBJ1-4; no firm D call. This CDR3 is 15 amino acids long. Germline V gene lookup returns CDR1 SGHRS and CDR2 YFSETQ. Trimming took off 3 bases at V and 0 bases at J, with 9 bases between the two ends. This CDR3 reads CASSWSGATNEKLFF. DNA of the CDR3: TGCGCCAGCAGCTGGTCAGGTGCAACTAATGAAAAACTGTTTTTT.

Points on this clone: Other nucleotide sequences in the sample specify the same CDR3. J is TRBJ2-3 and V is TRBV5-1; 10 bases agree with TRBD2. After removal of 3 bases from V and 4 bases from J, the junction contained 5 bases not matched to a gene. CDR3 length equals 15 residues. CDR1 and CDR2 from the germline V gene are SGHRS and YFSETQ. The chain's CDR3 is CASSYLAGAADTQYF. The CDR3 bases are TGCGCCAGCAGCTACCTAGCGGGAGCTGCAGATACGCAGTATTTT.

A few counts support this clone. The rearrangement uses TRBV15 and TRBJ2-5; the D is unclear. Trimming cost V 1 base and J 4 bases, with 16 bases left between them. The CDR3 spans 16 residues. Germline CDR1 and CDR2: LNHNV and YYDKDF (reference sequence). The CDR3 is CATSRGRLNGGETQYF. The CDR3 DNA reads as TGTGCCACCAGCAGAGGTAGACTGAACGGTGGAGAGACCCAGTACTTC.

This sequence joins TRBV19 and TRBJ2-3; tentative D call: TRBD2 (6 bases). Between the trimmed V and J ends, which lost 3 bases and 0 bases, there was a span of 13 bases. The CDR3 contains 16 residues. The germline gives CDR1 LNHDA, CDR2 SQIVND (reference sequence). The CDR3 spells CASSIGGGASTDTQYF. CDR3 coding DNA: TGTGCCAGTAGTATCGGGGGTGGGGCCAGCACAGATACGCAGTATTTT.

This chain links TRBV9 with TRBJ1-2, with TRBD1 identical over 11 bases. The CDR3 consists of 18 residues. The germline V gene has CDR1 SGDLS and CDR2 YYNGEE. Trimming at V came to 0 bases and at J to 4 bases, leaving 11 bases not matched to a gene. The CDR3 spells CASSVGVGQGASTYGYTF. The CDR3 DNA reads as TGTGCCAGCAGCGTAGGAGTAGGACAGGGGGCCAGCACCTATGGCTACACCTTC.